This entry features one T cell receptor beta chain sequence. The CDR3 length is 15 residues. Germline V gene data show CDR1 as LNHDA and CDR2 as SQIVND (reference sequence). J gave up 9 bases and V 6 bases, and 13 bases lay outside the gene matches. The sample comes from a study of blood T cell repertoires in COVID-19. Sequencing used immunoSEQ multiplex PCR; TCRdb keeps in-frame clones, though not all of them. The sample shows some 180,000 clones, over 70% of them seen only once. V and J are TRBV19 and TRBJ2-3; TRBD2 matches at 9 bases. The sample taken for sequencing was peripheral blood. This receptor was identified in a woman in her seventies who had recovered from COVID-19. The CDR3 DNA is TGTGCCAGTAGCGGGCTAGCGGGGCTCCGGGGGACGCAGTATTTT. Its protein is CASSGLAGLRGTQYF.